Here is one T cell receptor beta chain with its context. This record comes from a study of shared T cell receptors in the human thymus. The germline gives CDR1 SEHNR, CDR2 FQNEAQ (reference sequence). Trimming removed 5 bases from V and 4 bases from J; junction bases left unmatched: 6. CDR3 size: 14 residues. Libraries were prepared by immunoSEQ multiplex PCR; TCRdb keeps only in-frame clonotypes and omits some of them. Seen here are hundreds of thousands of clones, 70% to 90% observed once, and the top ten hold roughly 0.0097%. This sample was shared with a second study, whose subject was human thymus T cells. That paper notes: Thymic samples were excised during corrective heart operations.

The sample consisted of thymocytes. This receptor was taken from a boy under two years old with a congenital heart defect. The rearrangement joins TRBV7-9 to TRBJ2-7, with 9 bases aligning to TRBD1. Here the CDR3 DNA reads TGTGCCAGCAGCCCGGGGACAGGGCCTTACGAGCAGTACTTC. As protein: CASSPGTGPYEQYF.